The 30 T cell receptor beta chains below come from one sample, sequenced in a study of shared clonotypes between healthy human individuals (TCRdb year 2020). The library relied on the immunoSEQ multiplex PCR assay. Not all clones reach the TCRdb copy of this immuneACCESS table, which keeps in-frame sequences only. Checked studies attribute under half of the gap to unresolved V genes and leave the rest unexplained. This sample is represented by 2 million to 2.5 million clones; approximately 93% of them were singletons. Together, the top ten hold about 0.39% of the sample. Input material: naive CD4+ T cells from PBMCs. The sample's cell subset or site label, in plain terms: CD45RA+ positively selected. These receptor sequences come from a man aged 18 to 29 in good health. Some clones in this sample may be carry-over from other donors' samples.

The rearrangement uses TRBV29-1 and TRBJ2-5, with TRBD2 identical over 13 bases. The CDR3 consists of 14 residues. Trimming removed 4 bases from V and 6 bases from J; junction bases left unmatched: 5. Germline V gene sequence: CDR1 SQVTM, CDR2 ANQGSEA. CDR3 in DNA: TGCAGCGTTGGGTGGACTAGCGGGAGCAAGACCCAGTACTTC. This sequence encodes CSVGWTSGSKTQYF.

The V gene is TRBV5-1, the J gene TRBJ1-5; no firm D call. From germline, CDR1 is SGHRS and CDR2 YFSETQ. V was cut by 4 bases and J by 9 bases, with 14 bases left in between. The CDR3 covers 13 residues. Here the CDR3 DNA reads TGCGCCAGCAGCCTGGCCTTTGGAGGGCCCCAGCATTTT. Translating gives CASSLAFGGPQHF.

Comment on this clone: One end of the junction is discordant with germline, which a read error may explain. This sequence joins TRBV18 and TRBJ1-2; tentative D call: TRBD1 (5 bases). CDR1 is KGHSH, CDR2 LQKENI, per germline. This CDR3 spans 16 amino acids. CDR3 nucleotide sequence: TGTGCCAGCTCGCCACTAAATGGGGGGATAGACTATGGCTACACCTTC. It specifies CASSPLNGGIDYGYTF.

The rearrangement joins TRBV5-5 to TRBJ1-1, with D possibly matching TRBD1 (6 bases). The CDR3 is made up of 15 amino acids. V dropped 4 bases and J dropped 1 base, with 14 bases sitting between them. From germline, CDR1 is SGHKS and CDR2 YYEKEE (reference sequence). CDR3 sequence reads: CASSPGVGANTEAFF. The CDR3 nucleotides read TGTGCCAGCAGCCCTGGGGTGGGGGCGAACACTGAAGCTTTCTTT. The full variable domain, completed using reference TRBV5-5 and TRBJ1-1, is DAGVTQSPTHLIKTRGQQVTLRCSPISGHKSVSWYQQVLGQGPQFIFQYYEKEERGRGNFPDRFSARQFPNYSSELNVNALLLGDSALYLCASSPGVGANTEAFFGQGTRLTVV.

The chain recombines TRBV28 with TRBJ2-2; D is perhaps TRBD2 (7 bases). CDR1 is MDHEN and CDR2 is SYDVKM in the germline V gene. CDR3 length: 15 residues. V shed 2 bases and J shed 6 bases, with 13 bases lying between them. The CDR3 loop reads CASSLTLGGPGELFF. DNA of the CDR3: TGTGCCAGCAGTTTAACCCTGGGGGGGCCCGGGGAGCTGTTTTTT.

The chain employs TRBV5-4 and TRBJ2-1; 9 nucleotides line up with TRBD2. CDR3 size: 14 residues. With V trimmed by 9 bases and J by 10 bases, 14 bases remained unmatched. Germline CDR1 is SGHNT and CDR2 is YYREEE (reference sequence). The CDR3 DNA reads as TGTGCCACCCTACGGGGGCGGGAGGGCCTCGAGCAGTTCTTC. It codes for CATLRGREGLEQFF.

The chain recombines TRBV7-9 with TRBJ2-7; 8 bases line up with TRBD2. From germline, CDR1 is SEHNR and CDR2 FQNEAQ (reference sequence). V lost 1 base, J lost 0 bases, and 2 bases stayed unmatched. The CDR3 runs to 15 residues. CDR3 region: CASSLGGLDSYEQYF. The CDR3 region has the DNA TGTGCCAGCAGCTTAGGGGGACTAGACTCCTACGAGCAGTACTTC.

This clone turned up a few times. The chain links TRBV30 to TRBJ1-4; 10 positions agree with TRBD1. Per the germline V gene, CDR1 is GTSNPN and CDR2 is SVGIG (reference sequence). This CDR3 has 15 amino acids. Trimming at V came to 0 bases and at J to 4 bases, leaving 2 bases not matched to a gene. This CDR3 is CAWSVRTGGNEKLFF. CDR3 nucleotide sequence: TGTGCCTGGAGTGTACGGACAGGGGGTAATGAAAAACTGTTTTTT. Using reference TRBV30 and TRBJ1-4 for the parts outside the CDR3, the full variable domain is SQTIHQWPATLVQPVGSPLSLECTVEGTSNPNLYWYRQAAGRGLQLLFYSVGIGQISSEVPQNLSASRPQDRQFILSSKKLLLSDSGFYLCAWSVRTGGNEKLFFGSGTQLSVL.

The chain couples TRBV10-1 to TRBJ2-2; unclear D gene. CDR3 length: 15 residues. V was trimmed by 7 bases and J by 4 bases, leaving 16 bases between them. Germline-derived CDR1 and CDR2 are WNHNN and SYGVQD (reference sequence). The CDR3 region has the DNA TGCGCCAGCACCGCCTCAAATCAAGCCACCGGGGAGCTGTTTTTT. Translated: CASTASNQATGELFF.

This chain links TRBV28 with TRBJ1-5, with D possibly TRBD1 on 6 matching bases. Germline CDR1 is MDHEN and CDR2 is SYDVKM. Trimming took off 6 bases at V and 4 bases at J, with 16 bases between the two ends. CDR3 length: 15 amino acids. The chain's CDR3 is CASRPGGQGNQPQHF. In DNA, the CDR3 is TGTGCCAGCAGACCCGGCGGGCAGGGGAATCAGCCCCAGCATTTT.

The V call is TRBV11-2, the J call TRBJ2-7; 9 bases are shared with TRBD1. The V gene's germline CDR1 is SGHAT and CDR2 FQNNGV. V lost 0 bases and J lost 6; bases outside the gene matches: 3. The CDR3 extends over 14 amino acids. The chain's CDR3 is CASSLEQGALEQYF. The CDR3 nucleotides read TGTGCCAGCAGCTTAGAACAGGGGGCCCTCGAGCAGTACTTC.

This chain joins TRBV5-4 and TRBJ2-1, with 9 bases aligning to TRBD1. CDR1 and CDR2 from the germline V gene are SGHNT and YYREEE (reference sequence). This CDR3 region has 15 residues. V lost 2 bases to trimming and J lost 7 bases; unmatched junction nucleotides: 7. CDR3 residues: CASSLATGGRNEQFF. The CDR3 region has the DNA TGTGCCAGCAGCTTAGCAACAGGGGGCCGTAATGAGCAGTTCTTC.

V is TRBV14 and J is TRBJ1-5; perhaps TRBD1 as D (6 bases). This CDR3 contains 14 residues. Germline V gives CDR1 SGHDN, CDR2 FVKESK. Trimming left V 1 base short and J 4 bases short, with 8 bases between. In DNA form, the CDR3 reads TGTGCCAGCAGCCAAGGACAGGCGAATCAGCCCCAGCATTTT. This translates into CASSQGQANQPQHF. Full variable domain (missing parts from reference TRBV14 and TRBJ1-5): EAGVTQFPSHSVIEKGQTVTLRCDPISGHDNLYWYRRVMGKEIKFLLHFVKESKQDESGMPNNRFLAERTGGTYSTLKVQPAELEDSGVYFCASSQGQANQPQHFGDGTRLSIL.

The chain is built from TRBV6-4 and TRBJ2-7; TRBD1 is a possible D gene (5 bases). The germline V gene encodes CDR1 MRHNA and CDR2 SNTAGT. V lost 11 bases and J 3 bases, leaving 17 bases between the germline ends. The CDR3 is 13 residues long. CDR3 sequence reads: CALGLVDFYEQYF. The CDR3 DNA is TGTGCCCTGGGGCTTGTCGACTTCTACGAGCAGTACTTC.

The V gene is TRBV4-3, the J gene TRBJ2-2; TRBD2 aligns across 8 bases. Germline V gene sequence: CDR1 LGHNA, CDR2 YSLEER. Losses at the gene ends were 4 bases for V and 6 bases for J; bases not matched to a gene: 7. The CDR3 is 15 residues long. CDR3 in DNA: TGCGCCAGCAGCCGCGGGGGACTAGTTTCCGGGGAGCTGTTTTTT. Translated, it gives CASSRGGLVSGELFF.

The V gene is TRBV28, the J gene TRBJ1-2; D may be TRBD1 (5 bases). The ends were cut back, 6 bases at V and 7 bases at J, with 15 bases in the middle. CDR1 MDHEN and CDR2 SYDVKM come from the germline V gene. The CDR3 loop spans 13 amino acids. The CDR3 is CASSLGATPGYTF. The CDR3 bases are TGTGCCAGCAGCCTAGGGGCAACCCCTGGCTACACCTTC.

The rearrangement uses TRBV9 and TRBJ2-3, with TRBD2 matching 16 bases. The CDR3 contains 16 residues. Germline lookup yields CDR1 SGDLS and CDR2 YYNGEE. The junction had 1 base not matched to a gene; V was cut back by 2 bases and J by 4 bases. The CDR3 region is CASSVGTSGRADTQYF. The CDR3 DNA is TGTGCCAGCAGCGTGGGGACTAGCGGGAGGGCAGATACGCAGTATTTT. Full variable domain (rest looked up from reference TRBV9 and TRBJ2-3): DSGVTQTPKHLITATGQRVTLRCSPRSGDLSVYWYQQSLDQGLQFLIQYYNGEERAKGNILERFSAQQFPDLHSELNLSSLELGDSALYFCASSVGTSGRADTQYFGPGTRLTVL.

The chain joins TRBV5-1 to TRBJ2-1; D possibly corresponds to TRBD1 (6 bases). Germline CDR1 is SGHRS and CDR2 is YFSETQ. CDR3 length: 17 amino acids. Trimming cost V 2 bases and J 8 bases, with 23 bases left between them. The CDR3 nucleotides read TGCGCCAGCAGCTTAGTAGGGCGGAACTTACAGGGCGATGAGCAGTTCTTC. Its protein product is CASSLVGRNLQGDEQFF.

In its sample, this clone was seen once. This chain connects TRBV10-2 to TRBJ1-2; D uncertain. This CDR3 has 15 residues. From germline, CDR1 is WSHSY and CDR2 SAAADI. The germline V and J ends were trimmed by 0 bases and 4 bases, with 12 bases remaining between them. The DNA of the CDR3 is TGCGCCAGCAGTGAGTCTTCGGGATACGGCTATGGCTACACCTTC. Translating it yields CASSESSGYGYGYTF.

This rearrangement joins TRBV7-2 to TRBJ1-5; 10 nucleotides match TRBD1. Germline CDR1 is SGHTA and CDR2 is FQGNSA. This CDR3 is built from 15 residues. Unmatched junction bases numbered 8, after V lost 5 bases and J lost 7 bases. This CDR3 is CASSTTGGARQPQHF. DNA for the CDR3: TGTGCCAGCAGCACGACAGGGGGCGCAAGGCAGCCCCAGCATTTT.

This chain joins TRBV28 and TRBJ1-4; D is perhaps TRBD1 (6 bases). CDR3 length: 16 residues. Looked up from germline, CDR1 is MDHEN and CDR2 is SYDVKM. V was shortened by 2 bases and J by 8 bases, with 18 bases between the two germline ends. The CDR3 protein is CASSLKEGGSAEKLFF. The CDR3 coding sequence is TGTGCCAGCAGTTTAAAAGAGGGGGGCTCCGCCGAAAAACTGTTTTTT.

V and J are TRBV27 and TRBJ1-2, with 10 bases identical to TRBD1. J gave up 8 bases and V 6 bases, and 3 bases lay outside the gene matches. The germline gives CDR1 MNHEY, CDR2 SMNVEV (reference sequence). The CDR3 runs 12 residues. In nucleotides, the CDR3 is TGTGCCAGCAGCGACAGGGGGCGCGGCTACACCTTC. Translating gives CASSDRGRGYTF.

V gene TRBV7-6 combines with J gene TRBJ2-5; a weak D match, TRBD2 (6 bases). Germline values: CDR1 SGHVS, CDR2 FNYEAQ. The CDR3 loop spans 14 amino acids. Trimming cost V 5 bases and J 2 bases, with 12 bases left between them. As DNA, the CDR3 is TGTGCCAGCAGCCAACGGGGACTGCAAGAGACCCAGTACTTC. This encodes CASSQRGLQETQYF.

The V and J genes are TRBV29-1 and TRBJ2-5; 8 positions match TRBD1. Germline CDR1 SQVTM, CDR2 ANQGSEA. Trimming cost V 8 bases and J 1 base; bases outside gene matches: 3. The CDR3 spans 12 residues. The CDR3 protein is CSHTGGQETQYF. CDR3 nucleotide sequence: TGCAGCCACACAGGGGGCCAAGAGACCCAGTACTTC.

This clone appeared once. The V call is TRBV11-2, the J call TRBJ2-7, with 8 bases that match TRBD2. V lost 3 bases, J lost 6 bases, and 7 bases stayed unmatched. CDR3 size: 14 residues. Germline CDR1 SGHAT, CDR2 FQNNGV. The CDR3 sequence: CASSLAGGFREQYF. The CDR3 DNA reads as TGTGCCAGCAGCTTGGCGGGAGGCTTTCGCGAGCAGTACTTC.

This sequence joins TRBV5-1 and TRBJ1-1; no reliable D call. Per germline, CDR1 SGHRS and CDR2 YFSETQ. CDR3 size: 13 residues. The ends were cut back, 1 base at V and 0 bases at J, with 4 bases in the middle. DNA of the CDR3: TGCGCCAGCAGCTTGTCTATGAACACTGAAGCTTTCTTT. Translation: CASSLSMNTEAFF.

The rearrangement uses TRBV28 and TRBJ2-2, with D unresolved. The CDR3 extends over 12 amino acids. CDR1 and CDR2 (germline): MDHEN, SYDVKM. V was cut by 6 bases and J by 8 bases, with 10 bases left in between. The CDR3 protein is CASRGRIGELFF. CDR3 nucleotide sequence: TGTGCCAGCAGAGGCAGGATAGGGGAGCTGTTTTTT.

The chain has TRBV30 and TRBJ2-5, with unresolved D. The V gene lost 4 bases and the J gene lost 0 bases, with 3 bases spanning the gap. The CDR3 sequence is 11 residues long. The germline gives CDR1 GTSNPN, CDR2 SVGIG (reference sequence). CDR3 nucleotide sequence: TGTGCCTGGACGGACCAAGAGACCCAGTACTTC. This translates into CAWTDQETQYF. The variable domain in full, completed from reference TRBV30 and TRBJ2-5, reads SQTIHQWPATLVQPVGSPLSLECTVEGTSNPNLYWYRQAAGRGLQLLFYSVGIGQISSEVPQNLSASRPQDRQFILSSKKLLLSDSGFYLCAWTDQETQYFGPGTRLLVL.

This clone has more than one count but fewer than ten. The V call is TRBV11-2, the J call TRBJ1-6; D uncertain. V lost 2 bases to trimming and J lost 0 bases, with 8 bases between them. Per germline, CDR1 SGHAT and CDR2 FQNNGV. The CDR3 runs to 16 residues. The DNA of the CDR3 is TGTGCCAGCAGCTTATCTACCGTCTCCTATAATTCACCCCTCCACTTT. Protein product: CASSLSTVSYNSPLHF. Full variable domain (remainder filled in from reference TRBV11-2 and TRBJ1-6): EAGVAQSPRYKIIEKRQSVAFWCNPISGHATLYWYQQILGQGPKLLIQFQNNGVVDDSQLPKDRFSAERLKGVDSTLKIQPAKLEDSAVYLCASSLSTVSYNSPLHFGNGTRLTVT.

This clone was detected only a few times. The chain couples TRBV7-9 to TRBJ1-1; possibly TRBD1 for D (5 bases). V dropped 6 bases and J dropped 2 bases, with 10 bases sitting between them. The CDR3 extends over 13 amino acids. In germline, CDR1 is SEHNR, CDR2 FQNEAQ (reference sequence). DNA for the CDR3: TGTGCCAGCAGACCAGACAGAAACACTGAAGCTTTCTTT. It yields the protein CASRPDRNTEAFF.